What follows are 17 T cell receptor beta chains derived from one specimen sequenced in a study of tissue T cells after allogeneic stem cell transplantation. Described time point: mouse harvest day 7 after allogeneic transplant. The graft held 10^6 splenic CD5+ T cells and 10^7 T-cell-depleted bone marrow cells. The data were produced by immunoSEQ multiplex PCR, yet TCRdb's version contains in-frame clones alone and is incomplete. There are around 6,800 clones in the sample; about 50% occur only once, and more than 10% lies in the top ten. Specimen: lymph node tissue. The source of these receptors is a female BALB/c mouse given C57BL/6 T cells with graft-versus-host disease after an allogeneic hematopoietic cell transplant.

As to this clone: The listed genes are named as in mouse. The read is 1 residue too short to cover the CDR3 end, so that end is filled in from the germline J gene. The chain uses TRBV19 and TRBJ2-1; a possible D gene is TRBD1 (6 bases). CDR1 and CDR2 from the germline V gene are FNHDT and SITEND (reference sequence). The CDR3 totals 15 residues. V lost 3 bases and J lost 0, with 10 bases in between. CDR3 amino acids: CASSTGTNNYAEQFF. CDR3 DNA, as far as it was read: TGTGCCAGCAGTACCGGGACAAATAACTATGCTGAGCAGTTC.

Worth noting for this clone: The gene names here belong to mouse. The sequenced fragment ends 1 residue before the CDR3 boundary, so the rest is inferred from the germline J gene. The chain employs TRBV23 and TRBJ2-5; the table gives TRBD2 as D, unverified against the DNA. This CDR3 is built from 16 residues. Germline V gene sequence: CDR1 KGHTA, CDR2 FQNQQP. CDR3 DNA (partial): TGCTCCAGCAGTCAAAACTGGGGGGGCGCAGAAGACACCCAGTAC. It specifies CSSSQNWGGAEDTQY. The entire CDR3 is CSSSQNWGGAEDTQYF.

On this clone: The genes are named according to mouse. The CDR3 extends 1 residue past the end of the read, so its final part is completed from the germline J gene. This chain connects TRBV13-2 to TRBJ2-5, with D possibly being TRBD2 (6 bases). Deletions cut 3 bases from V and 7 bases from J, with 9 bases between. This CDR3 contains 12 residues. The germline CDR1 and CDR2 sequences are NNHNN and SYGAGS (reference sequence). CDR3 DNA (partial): TGTGCCAGCGGTGGGGGACTAAACACCCAGTAC. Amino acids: CASGGGLNTQY. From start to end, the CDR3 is CASGGGLNTQYF.

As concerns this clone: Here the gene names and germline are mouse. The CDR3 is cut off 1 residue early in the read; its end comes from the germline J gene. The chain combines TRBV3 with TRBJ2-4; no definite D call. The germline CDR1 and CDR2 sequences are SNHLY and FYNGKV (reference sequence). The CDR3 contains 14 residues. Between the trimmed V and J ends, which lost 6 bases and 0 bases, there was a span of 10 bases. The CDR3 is CASRSTTSQNTLYF. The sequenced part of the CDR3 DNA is TGTGCCAGCAGGTCGACAACTAGTCAAAACACCTTGTAC. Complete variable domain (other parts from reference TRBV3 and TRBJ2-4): GPKVLQIPSHQIIDMGQMVTLNCDPVSNHLYFYWYKQILGQQMEFLVNFYNGKVMEKSKLFKDQFSVERPDGSYFTLKIQPTALEDSAVYFCASRSTTSQNTLYFGAGTRLSVL.

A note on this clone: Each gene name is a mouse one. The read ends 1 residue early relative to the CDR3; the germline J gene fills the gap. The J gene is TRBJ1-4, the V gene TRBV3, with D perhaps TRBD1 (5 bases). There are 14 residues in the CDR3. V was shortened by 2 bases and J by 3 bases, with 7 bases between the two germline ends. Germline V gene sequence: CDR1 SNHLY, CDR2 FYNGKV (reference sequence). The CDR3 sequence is CASSLPGPNERLFF. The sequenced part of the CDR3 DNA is TGTGCCAGCAGCTTACCAGGGCCCAACGAAAGATTATTT.

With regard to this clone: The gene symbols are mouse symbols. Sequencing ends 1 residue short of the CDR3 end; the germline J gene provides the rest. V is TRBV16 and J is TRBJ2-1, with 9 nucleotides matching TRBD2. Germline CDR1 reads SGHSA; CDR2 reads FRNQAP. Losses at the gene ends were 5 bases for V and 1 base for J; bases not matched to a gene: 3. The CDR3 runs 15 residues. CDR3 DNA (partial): TGTGCAAGCAGCCGGACTGGGGCAAACTATGCTGAGCAGTTC. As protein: CASSRTGANYAEQF. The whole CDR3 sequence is CASSRTGANYAEQFF.

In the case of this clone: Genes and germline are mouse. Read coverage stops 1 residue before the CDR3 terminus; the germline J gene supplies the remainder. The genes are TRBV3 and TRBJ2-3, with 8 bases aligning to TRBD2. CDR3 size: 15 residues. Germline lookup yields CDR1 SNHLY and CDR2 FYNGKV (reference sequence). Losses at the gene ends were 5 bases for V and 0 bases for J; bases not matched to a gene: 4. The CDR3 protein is CASSPLGASAETLYF. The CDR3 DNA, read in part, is TGTGCCAGCAGCCCACTGGGGGCTAGTGCAGAAACGCTGTAT. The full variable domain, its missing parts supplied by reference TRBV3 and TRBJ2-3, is GPKVLQIPSHQIIDMGQMVTLNCDPVSNHLYFYWYKQILGQQMEFLVNFYNGKVMEKSKLFKDQFSVERPDGSYFTLKIQPTALEDSAVYFCASSPLGASAETLYFGSGTRLTVL.

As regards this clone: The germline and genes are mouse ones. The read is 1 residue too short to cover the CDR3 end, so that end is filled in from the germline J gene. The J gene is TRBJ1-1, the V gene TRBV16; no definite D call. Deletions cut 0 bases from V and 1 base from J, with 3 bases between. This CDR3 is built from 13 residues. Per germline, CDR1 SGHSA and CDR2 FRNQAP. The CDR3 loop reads CASSLEGNTEVFF. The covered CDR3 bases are TGTGCAAGCAGCTTAGAGGGAAACACAGAAGTCTTC.

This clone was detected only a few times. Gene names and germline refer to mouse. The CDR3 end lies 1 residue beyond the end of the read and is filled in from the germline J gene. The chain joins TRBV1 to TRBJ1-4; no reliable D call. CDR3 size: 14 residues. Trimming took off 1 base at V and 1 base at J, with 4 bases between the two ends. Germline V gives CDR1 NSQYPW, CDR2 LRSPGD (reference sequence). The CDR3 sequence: CTCSAAPSNERLFF. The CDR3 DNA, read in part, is TGCACCTGCAGTGCAGCCCCTTCCAACGAAAGATTATTT.

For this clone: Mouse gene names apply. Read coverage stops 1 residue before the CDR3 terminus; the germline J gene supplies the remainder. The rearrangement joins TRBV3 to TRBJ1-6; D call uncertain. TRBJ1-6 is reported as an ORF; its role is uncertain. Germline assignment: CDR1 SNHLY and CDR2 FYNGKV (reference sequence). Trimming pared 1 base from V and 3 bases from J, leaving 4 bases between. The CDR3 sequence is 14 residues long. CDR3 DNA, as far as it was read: TGTGCCAGCAGCTTAGAGGGCTATAATTCGCCCCTCTAC. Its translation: CASSLEGYNSPLY. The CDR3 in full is CASSLEGYNSPLYF.

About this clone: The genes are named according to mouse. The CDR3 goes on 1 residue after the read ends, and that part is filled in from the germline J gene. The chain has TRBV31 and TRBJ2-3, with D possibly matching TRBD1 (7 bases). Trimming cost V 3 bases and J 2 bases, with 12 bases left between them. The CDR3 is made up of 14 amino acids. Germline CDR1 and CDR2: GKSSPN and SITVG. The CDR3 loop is CAWRKGAFAETLYF. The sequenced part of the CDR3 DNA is TGTGCCTGGAGAAAGGGGGCTTTTGCAGAAACGCTGTAT.

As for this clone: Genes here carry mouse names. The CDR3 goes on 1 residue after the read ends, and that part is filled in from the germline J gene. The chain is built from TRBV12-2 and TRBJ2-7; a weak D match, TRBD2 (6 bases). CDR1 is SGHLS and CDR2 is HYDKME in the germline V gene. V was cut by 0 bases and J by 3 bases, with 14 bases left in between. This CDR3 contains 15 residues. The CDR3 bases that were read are TGTGCCAGCTCTCTCGGTCTGGGGCCCTTCTATGAACAGTAC. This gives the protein CASSLGLGPFYEQY. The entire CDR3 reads CASSLGLGPFYEQYF.

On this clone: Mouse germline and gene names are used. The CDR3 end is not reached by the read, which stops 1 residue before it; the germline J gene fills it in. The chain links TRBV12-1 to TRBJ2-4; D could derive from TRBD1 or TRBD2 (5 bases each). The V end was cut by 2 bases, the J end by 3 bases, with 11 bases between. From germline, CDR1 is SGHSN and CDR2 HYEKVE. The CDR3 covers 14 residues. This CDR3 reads CASSPGDRQNTLYF. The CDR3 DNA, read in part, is TGTGCCAGCTCTCCCGGGGACCGGCAAAACACCTTGTAC.

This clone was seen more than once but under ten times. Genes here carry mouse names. CDR3 sequence: CASSLNNYEQYF. Partial CDR3 DNA: TGTGCAAGCAGCTTAAACAACTATGAACAGTAC. The chain has TRBV16 and TRBJ2-7; no clear D gene. The DNA ends 1 residue before the CDR3 does, and the rest of the CDR3 is filled in from the germline J gene. Trimming removed 2 bases at V and 3 bases at J, with 5 bases between. Germline CDR1 and CDR2: SGHSA and FRNQAP. The length of the CDR3 is 12 residues.

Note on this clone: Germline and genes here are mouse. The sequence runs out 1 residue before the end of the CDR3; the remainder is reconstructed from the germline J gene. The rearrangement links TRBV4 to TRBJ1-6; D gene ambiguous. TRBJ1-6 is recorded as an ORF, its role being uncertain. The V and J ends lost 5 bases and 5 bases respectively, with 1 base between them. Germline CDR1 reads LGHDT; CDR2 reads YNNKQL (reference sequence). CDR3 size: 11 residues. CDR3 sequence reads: CASSNNSPLYF. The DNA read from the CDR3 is TGTGCCAGCAGCAATAATTCGCCCCTCTAC.

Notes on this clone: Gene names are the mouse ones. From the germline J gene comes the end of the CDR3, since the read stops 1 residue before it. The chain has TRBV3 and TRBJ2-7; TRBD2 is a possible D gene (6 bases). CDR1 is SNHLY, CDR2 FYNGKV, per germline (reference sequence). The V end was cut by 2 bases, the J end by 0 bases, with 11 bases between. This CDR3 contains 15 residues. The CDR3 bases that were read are TGTGCCAGCAGCTTAAGGCTGGGGAGCTCCTATGAACAGTAC. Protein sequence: CASSLRLGSSYEQY. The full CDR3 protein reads CASSLRLGSSYEQYF.

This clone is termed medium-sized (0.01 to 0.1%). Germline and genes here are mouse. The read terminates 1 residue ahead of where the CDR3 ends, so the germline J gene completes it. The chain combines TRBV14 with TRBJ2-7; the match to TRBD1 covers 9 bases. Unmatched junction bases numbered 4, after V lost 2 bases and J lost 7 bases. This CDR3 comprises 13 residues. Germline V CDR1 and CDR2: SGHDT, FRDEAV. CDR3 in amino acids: CASSLQGAGEQYF. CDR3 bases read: TGTGCCAGCAGTTTACAGGGGGCGGGGGAACAGTAC.